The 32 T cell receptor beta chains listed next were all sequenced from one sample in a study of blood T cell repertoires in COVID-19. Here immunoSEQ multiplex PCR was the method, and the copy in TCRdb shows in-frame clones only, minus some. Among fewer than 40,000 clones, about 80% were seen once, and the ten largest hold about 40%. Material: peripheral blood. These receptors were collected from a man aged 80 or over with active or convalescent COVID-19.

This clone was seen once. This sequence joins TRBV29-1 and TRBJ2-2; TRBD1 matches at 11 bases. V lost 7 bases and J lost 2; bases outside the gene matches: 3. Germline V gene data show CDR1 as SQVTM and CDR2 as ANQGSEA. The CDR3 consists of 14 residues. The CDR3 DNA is TGCAGCGCCCGGACAGGGGGCAACACCGGGGAGCTGTTTTTT. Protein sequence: CSARTGGNTGELFF.

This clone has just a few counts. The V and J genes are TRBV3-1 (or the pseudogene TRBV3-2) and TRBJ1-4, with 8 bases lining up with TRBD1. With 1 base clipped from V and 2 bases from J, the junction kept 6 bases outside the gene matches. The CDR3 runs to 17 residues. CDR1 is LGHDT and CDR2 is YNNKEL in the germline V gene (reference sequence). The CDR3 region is CASSQGWTGNTNEKLFF. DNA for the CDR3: TGTGCCAGCAGCCAAGGTTGGACAGGGAATACTAATGAAAAACTGTTTTTT.

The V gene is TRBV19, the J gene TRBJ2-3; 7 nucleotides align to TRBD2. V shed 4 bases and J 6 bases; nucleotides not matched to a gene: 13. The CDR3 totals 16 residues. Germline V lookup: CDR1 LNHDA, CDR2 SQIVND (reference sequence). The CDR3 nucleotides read TGTGCCAGTAGTAAGGGGAGGGGAGGCTCCACGGATACGCAGTATTTT. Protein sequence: CASSKGRGGSTDTQYF.

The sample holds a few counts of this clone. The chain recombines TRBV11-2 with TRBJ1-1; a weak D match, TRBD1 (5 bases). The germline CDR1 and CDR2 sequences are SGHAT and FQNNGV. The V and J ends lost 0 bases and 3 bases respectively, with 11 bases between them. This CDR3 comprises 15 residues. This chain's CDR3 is CASSLDTGGYTEAFF. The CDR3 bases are TGTGCCAGCAGCTTAGATACGGGGGGTTACACTGAAGCTTTCTTT.

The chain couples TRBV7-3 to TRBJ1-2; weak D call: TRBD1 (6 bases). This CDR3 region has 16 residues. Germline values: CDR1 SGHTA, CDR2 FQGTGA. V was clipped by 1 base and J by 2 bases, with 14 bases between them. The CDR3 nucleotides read TGTGCCAGCAGCTTAAGTAGTACGGGGGGCAACTATGGCTACACCTTC. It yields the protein CASSLSSTGGNYGYTF. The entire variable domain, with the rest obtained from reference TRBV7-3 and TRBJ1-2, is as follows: GAGVSQTPSNKVTEKGKYVELRCDPISGHTALYWYRQSLGQGPEFLIYFQGTGAADDSGLPNDRFFAVRPEGSVSTLKIQRTERGDSAVYLCASSLSSTGGNYGYTFGSGTRLTVV.

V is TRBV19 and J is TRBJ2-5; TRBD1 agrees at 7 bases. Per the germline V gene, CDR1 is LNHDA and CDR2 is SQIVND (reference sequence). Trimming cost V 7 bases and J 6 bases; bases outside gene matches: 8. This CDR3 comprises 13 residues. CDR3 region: CASTSTGYKTQYF. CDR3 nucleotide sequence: TGTGCCAGTACCTCGACAGGGTACAAGACCCAGTACTTC.

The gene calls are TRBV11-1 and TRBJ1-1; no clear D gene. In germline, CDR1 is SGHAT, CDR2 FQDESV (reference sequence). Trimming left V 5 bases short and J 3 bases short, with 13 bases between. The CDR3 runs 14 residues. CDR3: CASSRVFGDTEAFF. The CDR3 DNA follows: TGTGCCAGCAGCCGGGTTTTCGGGGACACTGAAGCTTTCTTT. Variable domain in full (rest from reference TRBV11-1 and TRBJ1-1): EAEVAQSPRYKITEKSQAVAFWCDPISGHATLYWYRQILGQGPELLVQFQDESVVDDSQLPKDRFSAERLKGVDSTLKIQPAELGDSAMYLCASSRVFGDTEAFFGQGTRLTVV.

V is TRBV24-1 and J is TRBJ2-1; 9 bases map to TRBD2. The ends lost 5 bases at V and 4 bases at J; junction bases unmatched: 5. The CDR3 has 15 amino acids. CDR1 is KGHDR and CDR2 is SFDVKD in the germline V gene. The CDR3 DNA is TGTGCCACCAGTGCCCTAGCGGGACAGTACAATGAGCAGTTCTTC. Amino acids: CATSALAGQYNEQFF.

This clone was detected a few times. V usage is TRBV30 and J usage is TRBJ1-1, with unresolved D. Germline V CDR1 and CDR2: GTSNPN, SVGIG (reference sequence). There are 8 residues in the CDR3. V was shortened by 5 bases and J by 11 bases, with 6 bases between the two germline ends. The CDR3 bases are TGTGCCTGGGATATTGCTTTCTTT. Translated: CAWDIAFF. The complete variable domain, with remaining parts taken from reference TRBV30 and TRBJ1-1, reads SQTIHQWPATLVQPVGSPLSLECTVEGTSNPNLYWYRQAAGRGLQLLFYSVGIGQISSEVPQNLSASRPQDRQFILSSKKLLLSDSGFYLCAWDIAFFGQGTRLTVV.

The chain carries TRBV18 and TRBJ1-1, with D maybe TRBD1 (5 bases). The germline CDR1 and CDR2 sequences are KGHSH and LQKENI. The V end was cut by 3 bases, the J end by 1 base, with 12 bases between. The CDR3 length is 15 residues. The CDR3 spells CASSPGGTQNTEAFF. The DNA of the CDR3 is TGTGCCAGCTCACCGGGAGGGACTCAGAACACTGAAGCTTTCTTT.

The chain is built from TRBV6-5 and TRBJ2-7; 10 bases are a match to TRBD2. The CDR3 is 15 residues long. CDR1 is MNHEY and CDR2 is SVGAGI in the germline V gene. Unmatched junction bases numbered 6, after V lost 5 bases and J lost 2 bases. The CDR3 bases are TGTGCCAGCAGTAGAGGGACTAGCGAAGCCTACGAGCAGTACTTC. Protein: CASSRGTSEAYEQYF.

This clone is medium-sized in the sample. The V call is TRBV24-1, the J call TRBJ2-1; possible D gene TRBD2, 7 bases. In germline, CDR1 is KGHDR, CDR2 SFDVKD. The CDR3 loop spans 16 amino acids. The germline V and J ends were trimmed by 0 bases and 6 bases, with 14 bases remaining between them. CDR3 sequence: CATSDLGAGEGNEQFF. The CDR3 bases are TGTGCCACCAGTGATTTGGGGGCAGGGGAGGGCAATGAGCAGTTCTTC.

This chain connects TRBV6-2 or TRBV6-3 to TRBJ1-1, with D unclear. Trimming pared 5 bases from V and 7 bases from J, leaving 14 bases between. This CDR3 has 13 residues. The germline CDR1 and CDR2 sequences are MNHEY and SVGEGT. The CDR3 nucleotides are TGTGCCAGCAGTCTAATCTCCCGTGGTGAAGCTTTCTTT. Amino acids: CASSLISRGEAFF.

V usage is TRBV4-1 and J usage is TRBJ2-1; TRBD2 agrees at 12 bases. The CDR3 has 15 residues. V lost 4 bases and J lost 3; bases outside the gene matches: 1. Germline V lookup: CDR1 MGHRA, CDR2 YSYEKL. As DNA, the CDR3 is TGCGCCAGCAGCCCGGGACTAGCGGGCTACAATGAGCAGTTCTTC. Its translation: CASSPGLAGYNEQFF.

CDR3 sequence reads: CASRGRAYEQYF. In nucleotides, the CDR3 is TGTGCCAGCAGAGGGAGGGCCTACGAGCAGTACTTC. The chain is built from TRBV11-2 and TRBJ2-7, with TRBD2 matching 7 bases. The germline V gene has CDR1 SGHAT and CDR2 FQNNGV. The CDR3 consists of 12 residues. The trim removed 6 bases at V and 2 bases at J, leaving 1 base unmatched.

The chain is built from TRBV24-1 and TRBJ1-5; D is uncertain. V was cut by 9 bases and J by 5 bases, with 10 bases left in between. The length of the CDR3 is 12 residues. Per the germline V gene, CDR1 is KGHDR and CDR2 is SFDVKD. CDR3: CATSEGDQPQHF. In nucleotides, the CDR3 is TGTGCCACCTCTGAGGGCGATCAGCCCCAGCATTTT.

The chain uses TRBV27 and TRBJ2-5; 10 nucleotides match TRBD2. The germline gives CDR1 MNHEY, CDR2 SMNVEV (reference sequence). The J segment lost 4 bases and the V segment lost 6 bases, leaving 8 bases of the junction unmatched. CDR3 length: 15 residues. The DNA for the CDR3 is TGTGCCAGCAGACCTAGCGGGAGTTGGGGAGAGACCCAGTACTTC. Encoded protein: CASRPSGSWGETQYF.

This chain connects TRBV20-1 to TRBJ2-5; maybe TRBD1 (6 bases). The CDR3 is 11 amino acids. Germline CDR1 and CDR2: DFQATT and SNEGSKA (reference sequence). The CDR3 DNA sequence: TGCAGGGGAGACAGGCAAGAGACCCAGTACTTC. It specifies CRGDRQETQYF.

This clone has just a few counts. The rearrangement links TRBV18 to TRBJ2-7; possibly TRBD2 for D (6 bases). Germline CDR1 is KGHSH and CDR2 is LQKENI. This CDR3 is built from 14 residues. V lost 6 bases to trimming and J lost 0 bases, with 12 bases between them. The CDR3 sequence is CASSPVADSYEQYF. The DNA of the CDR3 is TGTGCCAGCTCGCCGGTAGCGGACTCCTACGAGCAGTACTTC. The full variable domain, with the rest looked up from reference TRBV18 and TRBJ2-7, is NAGVMQNPRHLVRRRGQEARLRCSPMKGHSHVYWYRQLPEEGLKFMVYLQKENIIDESGMPKERFSAEFPKEGPSILRIQQVVRGDSAAYFCASSPVADSYEQYFGPGTRLTVT.

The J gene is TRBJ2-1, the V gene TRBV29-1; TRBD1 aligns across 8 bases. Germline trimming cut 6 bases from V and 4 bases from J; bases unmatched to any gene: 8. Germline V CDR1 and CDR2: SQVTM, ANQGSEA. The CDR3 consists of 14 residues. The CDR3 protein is CSVVGTGAYNEQFF. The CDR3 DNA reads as TGCAGCGTCGTCGGGACAGGAGCTTACAATGAGCAGTTCTTC.

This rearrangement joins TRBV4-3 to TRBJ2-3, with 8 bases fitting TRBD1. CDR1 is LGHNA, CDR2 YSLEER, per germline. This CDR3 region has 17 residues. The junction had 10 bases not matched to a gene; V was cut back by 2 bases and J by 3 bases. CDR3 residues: CASSQTRTGPRTDTQYF. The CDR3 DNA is TGCGCCAGCAGCCAAACGCGGACAGGGCCTAGGACAGATACGCAGTATTTT.

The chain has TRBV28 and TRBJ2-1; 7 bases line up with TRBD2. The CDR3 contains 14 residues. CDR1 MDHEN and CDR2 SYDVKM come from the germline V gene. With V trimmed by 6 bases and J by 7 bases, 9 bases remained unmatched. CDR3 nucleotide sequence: TGTGCCAGCAGCTCGAGCGGGGCTATAAATGAGCAGTTCTTC. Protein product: CASSSSGAINEQFF.

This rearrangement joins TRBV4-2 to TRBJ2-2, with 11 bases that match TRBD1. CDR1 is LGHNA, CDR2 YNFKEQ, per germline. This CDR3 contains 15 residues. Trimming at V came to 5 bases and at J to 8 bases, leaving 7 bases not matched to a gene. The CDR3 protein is CASSSGTGGMGELFF. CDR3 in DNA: TGTGCCAGCAGCTCCGGGACAGGGGGTATGGGGGAGCTGTTTTTT.

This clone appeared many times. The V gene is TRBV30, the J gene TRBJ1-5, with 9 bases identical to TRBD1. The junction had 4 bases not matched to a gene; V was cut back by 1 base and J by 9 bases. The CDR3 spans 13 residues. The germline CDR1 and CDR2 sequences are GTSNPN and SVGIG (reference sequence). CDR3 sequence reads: CAWSGTGAGPQHF. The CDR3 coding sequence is TGTGCCTGGAGTGGGACAGGGGCCGGGCCCCAGCATTTT.

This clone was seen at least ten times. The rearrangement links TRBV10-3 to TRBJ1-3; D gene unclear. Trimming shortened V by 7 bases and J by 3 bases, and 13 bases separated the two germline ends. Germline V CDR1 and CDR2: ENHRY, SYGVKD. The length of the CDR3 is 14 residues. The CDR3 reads CAIMTAGGGNTIYF. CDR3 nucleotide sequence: TGTGCCATCATGACCGCGGGAGGTGGAAACACCATATATTTT.

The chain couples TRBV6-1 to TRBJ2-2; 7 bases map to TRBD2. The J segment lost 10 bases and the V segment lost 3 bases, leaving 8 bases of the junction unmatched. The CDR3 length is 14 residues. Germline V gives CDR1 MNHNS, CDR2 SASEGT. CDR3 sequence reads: CASSEGGARAELFF. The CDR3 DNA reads TGTGCCAGCAGTGAGGGAGGGGCGCGTGCGGAGCTGTTTTTT.

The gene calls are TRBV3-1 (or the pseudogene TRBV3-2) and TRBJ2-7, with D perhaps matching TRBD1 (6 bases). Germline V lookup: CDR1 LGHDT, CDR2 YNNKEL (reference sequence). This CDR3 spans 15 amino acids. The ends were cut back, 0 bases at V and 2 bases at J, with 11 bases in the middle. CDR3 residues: CASSQDSNRAYEQYF. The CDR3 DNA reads TGTGCCAGCAGCCAAGATTCCAACAGGGCCTACGAGCAGTACTTC.

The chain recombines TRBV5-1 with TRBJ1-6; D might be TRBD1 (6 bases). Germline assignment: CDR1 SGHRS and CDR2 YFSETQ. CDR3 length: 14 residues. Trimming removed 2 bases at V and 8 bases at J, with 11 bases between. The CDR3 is CASSLQGVDSPLHF. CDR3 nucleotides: TGCGCCAGCAGCTTACAGGGCGTCGATTCACCCCTCCACTTT.

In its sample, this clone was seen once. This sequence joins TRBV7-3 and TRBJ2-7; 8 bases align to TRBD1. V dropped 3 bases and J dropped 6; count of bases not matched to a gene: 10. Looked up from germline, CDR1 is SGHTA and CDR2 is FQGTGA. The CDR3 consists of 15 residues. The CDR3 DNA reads TGTGCCAGCAGCTTGTCAGGACAGGGACCGTTCGAGCAGTACTTC. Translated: CASSLSGQGPFEQYF.

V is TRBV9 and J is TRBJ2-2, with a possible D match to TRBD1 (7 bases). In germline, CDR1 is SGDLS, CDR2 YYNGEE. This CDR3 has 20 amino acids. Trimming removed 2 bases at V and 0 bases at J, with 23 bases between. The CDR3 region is CASSVRGDSFLTTNTGELFF. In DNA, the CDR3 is TGTGCCAGCAGCGTGAGGGGGGACAGTTTCCTGACAACGAACACCGGGGAGCTGTTTTTT. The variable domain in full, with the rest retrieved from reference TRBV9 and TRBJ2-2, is DSGVTQTPKHLITATGQRVTLRCSPRSGDLSVYWYQQSLDQGLQFLIQYYNGEERAKGNILERFSAQQFPDLHSELNLSSLELGDSALYFCASSVRGDSFLTTNTGELFFGEGSRLTVL.

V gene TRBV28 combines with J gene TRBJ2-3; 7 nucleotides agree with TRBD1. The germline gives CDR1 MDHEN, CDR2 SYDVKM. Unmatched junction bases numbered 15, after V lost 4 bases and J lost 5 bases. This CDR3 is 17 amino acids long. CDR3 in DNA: TGTGCCAGCAGTTCACCGACGCCCGGGACAGAGGAAGATACGCAGTATTTT. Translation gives CASSSPTPGTEEDTQYF.

CDR3 nucleotides: TGTGCCAGCAGCTTCGAGGGACAGGTACAAGAGACCCAGTACTTC. Translation: CASSFEGQVQETQYF. J is TRBJ2-5 and V is TRBV13; TRBD1 matches 8 bases. CDR3 length equals 15 residues. Germline V lookup: CDR1 PRHDT, CDR2 FYEKMQ (reference sequence). The J segment lost 2 bases and the V segment lost 3 bases, leaving 5 bases of the junction unmatched. Variable domain in full (rest from reference TRBV13 and TRBJ2-5): AAGVIQSPRHLIKEKRETATLKCYPIPRHDTVYWYQQGPGQDPQFLISFYEKMQSDKGSIPDRFSAQQFSDYHSELNMSSLELGDSALYFCASSFEGQVQETQYFGPGTRLLVL.